The clone carrying this T cell receptor beta chain occurred many times. Its antigen remains unknown. These data belong to a study of CD8 T cells in ankylosing spondylitis. General study findings and limits: There were earlier reports of some motif variants in reactive arthritis synovial fluid and blood. Characteristic of ankylosing spondylitis blood, it appeared, was a TCR beta motif comprising roughly eight highly homologous variants.

Quantitative 5'-RACE was performed with molecular barcodes, and it yielded the TCR beta libraries. TCRdb analysed the 5' RACE reads with MiXCR anew, one entry per CDR3 protein. This table holds under 200,000 distinct CDR3 sequences, around 10% found once. This clonotype originated in a male donor with ankylosing spondylitis or in good health (not recorded which). The specimen was blood, either unsorted or a sorted T cell fraction (not recorded which).

CDR3 sequence (DNA): TGCGCCAGCAGCCCGGAGGGGGACTATGGCTACACCTTC. The encoded protein is CASSPEGDYGYTF. The gene calls are TRBV5-1 and TRBJ1-2, with a weak D call TRBD1 (6 bases). V lost 4 bases to trimming and J lost 3 bases, with 10 bases between them. There are 13 residues in the CDR3. CDR1 SGHRS and CDR2 YFSETQ come from the germline V gene.